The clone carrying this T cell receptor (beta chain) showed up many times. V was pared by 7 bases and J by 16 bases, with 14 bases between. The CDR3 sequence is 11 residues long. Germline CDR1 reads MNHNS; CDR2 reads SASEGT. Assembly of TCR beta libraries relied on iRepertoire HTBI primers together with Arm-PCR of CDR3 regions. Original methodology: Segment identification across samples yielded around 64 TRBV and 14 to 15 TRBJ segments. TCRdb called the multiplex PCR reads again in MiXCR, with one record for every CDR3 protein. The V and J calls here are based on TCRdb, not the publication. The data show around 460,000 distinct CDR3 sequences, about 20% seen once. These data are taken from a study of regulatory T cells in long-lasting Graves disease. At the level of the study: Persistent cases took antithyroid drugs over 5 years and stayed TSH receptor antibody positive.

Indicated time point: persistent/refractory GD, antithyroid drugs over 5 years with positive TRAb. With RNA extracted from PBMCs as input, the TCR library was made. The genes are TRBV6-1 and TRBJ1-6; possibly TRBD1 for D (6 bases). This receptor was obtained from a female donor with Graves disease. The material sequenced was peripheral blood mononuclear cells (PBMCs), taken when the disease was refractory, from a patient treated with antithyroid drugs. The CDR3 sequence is CASTQGGTLHF. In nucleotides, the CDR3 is TGTGCCAGCACCCAAGGGGGGACACTCCACTTT.